This TCR beta chain was sequenced during a study of blood T cell repertoires in COVID-19. On the study more broadly: Acute and convalescent COVID-19 samples came from the United States, Italy and Spain.

The method was immunoSEQ multiplex PCR; TCRdb's version includes in-frame clones alone and lacks a portion of them. The sample lists about 45,000 clones, 85% to 90% occurring once. The receptor's source is a human donor in a cohort sampled during active COVID-19. Sample: peripheral blood.

The CDR3 region has the DNA TGCAGTGCTCCAGAGAACACTGAAGCTTTCTTT. It translates to CSAPENTEAFF. V usage is TRBV20-1 and J usage is TRBJ1-1; D remains ambiguous. From germline, CDR1 is DFQATT and CDR2 SNEGSKA (reference sequence). Trimming pared 5 bases from V and 1 base from J, leaving 5 bases between. This CDR3 has 11 amino acids.